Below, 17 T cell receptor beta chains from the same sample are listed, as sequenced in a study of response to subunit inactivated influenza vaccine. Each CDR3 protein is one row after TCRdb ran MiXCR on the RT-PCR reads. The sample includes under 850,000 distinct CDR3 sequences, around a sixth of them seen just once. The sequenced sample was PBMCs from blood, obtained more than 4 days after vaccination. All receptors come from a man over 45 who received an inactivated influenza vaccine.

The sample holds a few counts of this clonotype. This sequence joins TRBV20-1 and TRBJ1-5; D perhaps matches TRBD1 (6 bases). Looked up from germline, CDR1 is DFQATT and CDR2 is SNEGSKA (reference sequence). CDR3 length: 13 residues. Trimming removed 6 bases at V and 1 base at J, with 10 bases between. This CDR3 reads CSAPDRSNQPQHF. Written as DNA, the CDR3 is TGCAGTGCCCCCGACAGGAGCAATCAGCCCCAGCATTTT.

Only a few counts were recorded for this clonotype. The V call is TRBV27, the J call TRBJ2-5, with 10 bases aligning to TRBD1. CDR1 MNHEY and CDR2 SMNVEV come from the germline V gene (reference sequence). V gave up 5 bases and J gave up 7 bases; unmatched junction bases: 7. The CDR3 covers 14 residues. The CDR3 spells CASSRRQGAGTQYF. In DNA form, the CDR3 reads TGTGCCAGCAGTCGTCGACAGGGGGCAGGGACCCAGTACTTC.

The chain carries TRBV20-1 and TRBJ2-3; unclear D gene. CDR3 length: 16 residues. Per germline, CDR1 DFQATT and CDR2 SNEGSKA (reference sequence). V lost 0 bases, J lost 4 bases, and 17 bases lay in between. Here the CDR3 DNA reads TGCAGTGCTAGAGATCCTTCTGGACCTCTTGCAGATACGCAGTATTTT. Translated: CSARDPSGPLADTQYF.

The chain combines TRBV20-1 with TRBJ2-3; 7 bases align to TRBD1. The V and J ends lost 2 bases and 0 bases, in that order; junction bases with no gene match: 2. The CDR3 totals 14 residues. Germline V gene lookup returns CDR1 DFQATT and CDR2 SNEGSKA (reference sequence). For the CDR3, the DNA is TGCAGTGCTAGATTCAGGGGGAGCACAGATACGCAGTATTTT. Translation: CSARFRGSTDTQYF.

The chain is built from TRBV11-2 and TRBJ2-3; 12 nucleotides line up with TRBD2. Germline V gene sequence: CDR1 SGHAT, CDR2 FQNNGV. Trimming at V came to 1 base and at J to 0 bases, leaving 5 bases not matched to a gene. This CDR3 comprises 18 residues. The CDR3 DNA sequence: TGTGCCAGCAGCTTAGTAGCTAGCGGGGGGGCGAGCACAGATACGCAGTATTTT. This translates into CASSLVASGGASTDTQYF. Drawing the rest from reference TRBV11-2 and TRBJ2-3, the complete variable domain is EAGVAQSPRYKIIEKRQSVAFWCNPISGHATLYWYQQILGQGPKLLIQFQNNGVVDDSQLPKDRFSAERLKGVDSTLKIQPAKLEDSAVYLCASSLVASGGASTDTQYFGPGTRLTVL.

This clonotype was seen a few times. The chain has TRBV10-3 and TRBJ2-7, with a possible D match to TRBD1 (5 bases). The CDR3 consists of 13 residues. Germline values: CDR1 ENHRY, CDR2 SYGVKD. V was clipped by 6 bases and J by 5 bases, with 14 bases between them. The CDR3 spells CAISQGTFDEQYF. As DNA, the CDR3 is TGTGCCATCAGCCAGGGTACATTCGACGAGCAGTACTTC.

For the CDR3, the DNA is TGTGCCAGCAGGCTGGGGGCTGGAAACACCATATATTTT. It codes for CASRLGAGNTIYF. This chain joins TRBV6-1 and TRBJ1-3; D may be TRBD1 (5 bases). Germline values: CDR1 MNHNS, CDR2 SASEGT. V was shortened by 6 bases and J by 2 bases, with 8 bases between the two germline ends. This CDR3 spans 13 amino acids.

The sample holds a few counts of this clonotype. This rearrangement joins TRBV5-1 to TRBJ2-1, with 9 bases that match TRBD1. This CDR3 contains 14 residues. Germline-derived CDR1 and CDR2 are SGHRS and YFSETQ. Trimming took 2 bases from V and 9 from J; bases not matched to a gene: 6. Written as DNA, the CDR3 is TGCGCCAGCAGCTTAACATCGACAGGGGGTGAGCAGTTCTTC. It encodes CASSLTSTGGEQFF.

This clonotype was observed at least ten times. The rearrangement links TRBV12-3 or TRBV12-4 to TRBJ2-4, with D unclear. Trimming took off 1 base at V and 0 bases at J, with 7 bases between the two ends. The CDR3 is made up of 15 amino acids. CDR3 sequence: CASSLVQLAKNIQYF. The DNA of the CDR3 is TGTGCCAGCAGTTTAGTACAGTTAGCCAAAAACATTCAGTACTTC.

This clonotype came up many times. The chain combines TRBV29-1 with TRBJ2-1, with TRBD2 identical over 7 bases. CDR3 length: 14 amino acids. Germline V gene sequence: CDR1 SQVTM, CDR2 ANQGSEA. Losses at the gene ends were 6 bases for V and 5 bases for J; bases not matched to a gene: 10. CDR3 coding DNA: TGCAGCGTCGCCCGGGGGGACTTGAACAATGAGCAGTTCTTC. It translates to CSVARGDLNNEQFF.

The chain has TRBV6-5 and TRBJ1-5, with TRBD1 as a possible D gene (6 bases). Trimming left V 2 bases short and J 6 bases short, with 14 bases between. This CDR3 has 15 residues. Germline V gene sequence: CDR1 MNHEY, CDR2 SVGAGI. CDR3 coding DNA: TGTGCCAGCAGTTACCGTCGGGGGGCGAGTCAGCCCCAGCATTTT. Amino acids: CASSYRRGASQPQHF.

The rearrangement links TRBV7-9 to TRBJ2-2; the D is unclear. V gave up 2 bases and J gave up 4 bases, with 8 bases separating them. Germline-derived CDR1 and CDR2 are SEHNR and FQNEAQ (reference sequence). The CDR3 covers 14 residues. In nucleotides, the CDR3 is TGTGCCAGCAGCTTATCGCAACGCACCGGGGAGCTGTTTTTT. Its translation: CASSLSQRTGELFF. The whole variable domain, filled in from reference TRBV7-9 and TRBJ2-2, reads DTGVSQNPRHKITKRGQNVTFRCDPISEHNRLYWYRQTLGQGPEFLTYFQNEAQLEKSRLLSDRFSAERPKGSFSTLEIQRTEQGDSAMYLCASSLSQRTGELFFGEGSRLTVL.

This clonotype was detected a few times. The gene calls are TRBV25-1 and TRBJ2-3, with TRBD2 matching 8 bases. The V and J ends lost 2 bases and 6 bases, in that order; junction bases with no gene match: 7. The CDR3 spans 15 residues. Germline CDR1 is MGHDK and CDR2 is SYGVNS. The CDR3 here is CASSEARGGRDTQYF. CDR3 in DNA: TGTGCCAGCAGTGAAGCCCGGGGGGGCAGGGATACGCAGTATTTT.

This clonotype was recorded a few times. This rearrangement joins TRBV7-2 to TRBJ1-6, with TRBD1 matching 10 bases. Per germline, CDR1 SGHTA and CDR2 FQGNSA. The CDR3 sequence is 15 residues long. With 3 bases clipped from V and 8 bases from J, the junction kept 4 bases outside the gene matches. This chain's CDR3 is CASSFFGTGDSPLHF. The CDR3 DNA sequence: TGTGCCAGCAGCTTCTTTGGGACAGGGGATTCACCCCTCCACTTT.

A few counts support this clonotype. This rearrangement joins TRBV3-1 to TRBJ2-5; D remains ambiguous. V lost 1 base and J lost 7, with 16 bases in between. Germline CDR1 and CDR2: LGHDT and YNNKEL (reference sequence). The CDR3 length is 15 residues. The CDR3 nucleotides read TGTGCCAGCAGCCAAGGGTTTGCAGCCCGAGGGACCCAGTACTTC. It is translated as CASSQGFAARGTQYF.

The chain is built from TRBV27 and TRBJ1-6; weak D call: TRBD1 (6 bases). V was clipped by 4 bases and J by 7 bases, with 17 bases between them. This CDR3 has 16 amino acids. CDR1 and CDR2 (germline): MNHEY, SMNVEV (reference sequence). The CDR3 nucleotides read TGTGCCAGCAGTTCCACACCGGGGGCCGGGAATTCACCCCTCCACTTT. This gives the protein CASSSTPGAGNSPLHF.

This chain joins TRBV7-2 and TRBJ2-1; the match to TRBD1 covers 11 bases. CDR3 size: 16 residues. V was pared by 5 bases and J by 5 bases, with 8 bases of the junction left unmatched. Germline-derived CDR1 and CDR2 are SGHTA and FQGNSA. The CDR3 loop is CASSTLGTGGHNEQFF. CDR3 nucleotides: TGTGCCAGCAGCACCCTCGGGACAGGGGGGCACAATGAGCAGTTCTTC.